The clone carrying this T cell receptor beta chain was seen ten or more times. As yet, its antigen is unknown. This specimen comes from a study of regulatory T cells in long-lasting Graves disease. Study as a whole: The criterion for persistent Graves' disease was over 5 years of antithyroid drugs with positive TSH receptor antibodies.

The CDR3 consists of 16 residues. Trimming removed 2 bases at V and 1 base at J, with 9 bases between. Per the germline V gene, CDR1 is MNHEY and CDR2 is SVGAGI. Points from the study as a whole: Persistent Graves' patients showed a TCR diversity that was lower than that of newly diagnosed ones. Persistent disease preferred TRBV28, TRBJ1-2 and TRBJ2-5.

The time point denotes: persistent/refractory GD, antithyroid drugs over 5 years with positive TRAb. Isolated PBMC RNA provided the starting material for the TCR library. Peripheral blood, around 9.4 milliliters of it, was drawn into EDTA tubes. Both iRepertoire HTBI primers and Arm-PCR of CDR3 regions were used to build the TCR beta libraries. TCRdb re-derived calls from the multiplex PCR reads in MiXCR, one entry per CDR3 protein. The sample has some 420,000 distinct CDR3 sequences, about 20% seen once; the top ten hold over 10%. The clonotype was recovered from a female donor with Graves disease. Material: peripheral blood mononuclear cells (PBMCs), obtained when the disease was refractory, from a patient treated with antithyroid drugs. V is TRBV6-5 and J is TRBJ2-6; no reliable D call. The CDR3 region has the DNA TGTGCCAGCAGTTACGTTCTAGGTTCTGGGGCCAACGTCCTGACTTTC. This encodes CASSYVLGSGANVLTF.